This is a list of T cell receptor beta chains from one sample in a study of control samples from healthy donors and cancer patients. Sequencing was performed with immunoSEQ multiplex PCR; in TCRdb, only in-frame clones are kept and a portion is missing. The table lists some 130,000 clones, more than 70% of them singletons. The sample taken for sequencing was blood. The origin of the receptors is a man aged 40-50 years in good health. The CDR3 runs from the conserved cysteine through the conserved F or W. Each record gives: CDR3 protein, J gene, V gene.

CDR3: CASSSDSSNQPQHF; J: TRBJ1-5; V: TRBV2
CDR3: CASSFSRGGSYEQYF; J: TRBJ2-7; V: TRBV27
CDR3: CATNSPLRGDYGYTF; J: TRBJ1-2; V: TRBV24-1
CDR3: CASSYSGVTGEKLFF; J: TRBJ1-4; V: TRBV6-5
CDR3: CASSLWGEGGELFF; J: TRBJ2-2; V: TRBV3-1/TRBV3-2
CDR3: CASSPSTGVRWLNTEAFF; J: TRBJ1-1; V: TRBV18
CDR3: CASSSRDSGGENTGELFF; J: TRBJ2-2; V: TRBV4-2
CDR3: CASSQSYGTGSGANVLTF; J: TRBJ2-6; V: TRBV4-1
CDR3: CASSLFPGSTNEKLFF; J: TRBJ1-4; V: TRBV7-9
CDR3: CATSVAGQETQYF; J: TRBJ2-5; V: TRBV24-1
CDR3: CASSKGGGSGEKLFF; J: TRBJ1-4; V: TRBV21-1
CDR3: CASSRTGLGGYTF; J: TRBJ1-2; V: TRBV12-3/TRBV12-4
CDR3: CASSQAAGGQETQYF; J: TRBJ2-5; V: TRBV4-3
CDR3: CASSLGTRWETQYF; J: TRBJ2-5; V: TRBV19
CDR3: CASSFGSPRQNSPLHF; J: TRBJ1-6; V: TRBV7-9
CDR3: CASSESGDTHQPQHF; J: TRBJ1-5; V: TRBV25-1
CDR3: CSVPGTGDYNEQFF; J: TRBJ2-1; V: TRBV29-1
CDR3: CSAPQIDNEQFF; J: TRBJ2-1; V: TRBV29-1
CDR3: CASSLSSGGPGETQYF; J: TRBJ2-5; V: TRBV7-8
CDR3: CASSLGPLTGGTNYGYTF; J: TRBJ1-2; V: TRBV7-9
CDR3: CSVERQALQTDTQYF; J: TRBJ2-3; V: TRBV29-1
CDR3: CASSQDSNYEQYF; J: TRBJ2-7; V: TRBV5-1
CDR3: CASSRMGGTGELFF; J: TRBJ2-2; V: TRBV25-1
CDR3: CASTKLTGASYNEQFF; J: TRBJ2-1; V: TRBV2
CDR3: CASSVPLGTNTDTQYF; J: TRBJ2-3; V: TRBV9
CDR3: CASSFETVISGANVLTF; J: TRBJ2-6; V: TRBV5-4
CDR3: CASSLGQGGDTQYF; J: TRBJ2-3; V: TRBV5-1
CDR3: CASSLAGGRNNEQFF; J: TRBJ2-1; V: TRBV7-3
CDR3: CASSFSGTDTQYF; J: TRBJ2-3; V: TRBV5-1
CDR3: CASSPLGQVDYTF; J: TRBJ1-2; V: TRBV18
CDR3: CASSPGPQETQYF; J: TRBJ2-5; V: TRBV7-2
CDR3: CAISVGGGTEAFF; J: TRBJ1-1; V: TRBV10-3
CDR3: CASSLGQGAMNTEAFF; J: TRBJ1-1; V: TRBV19
CDR3: CSVNSGNTIYF; J: TRBJ1-3; V: TRBV29-1
CDR3: CASSKGTGGNEQFF; J: TRBJ2-1; V: TRBV5-1
CDR3: CAWSVGQGYGYTF; J: TRBJ1-2; V: TRBV30
CDR3: CASSTTLTGRDEQYF; J: TRBJ2-7; V: TRBV27
CDR3: CASSQGDYNSPLHF; J: TRBJ1-6; V: TRBV3-1/TRBV3-2
CDR3: CASSFRYTEAFF; J: TRBJ1-1; V: TRBV5-6
CDR3: CASSRGAVGEKLFF; J: TRBJ1-4; V: TRBV6-5
CDR3: CASSSGDRDTQYF; J: TRBJ2-3; V: TRBV5-1